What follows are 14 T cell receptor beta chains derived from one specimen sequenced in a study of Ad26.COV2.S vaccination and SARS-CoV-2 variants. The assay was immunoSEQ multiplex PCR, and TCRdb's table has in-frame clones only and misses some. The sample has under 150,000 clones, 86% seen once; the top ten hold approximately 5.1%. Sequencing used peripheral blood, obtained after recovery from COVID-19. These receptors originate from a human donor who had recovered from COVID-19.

CDR3 sequence: CASSGRYRGCGNQPQHF. CDR3 nucleotides: TGTGCCAGCAGCGGCCGTTACAGGGGTTGTGGCAATCAGCCCCAGCATTTT. The rearrangement links TRBV21-1 to TRBJ1-5; TRBD1, the table's D call, was not compared with the DNA. TRBV21-1 counts as a pseudogene. There are 17 residues in the CDR3.

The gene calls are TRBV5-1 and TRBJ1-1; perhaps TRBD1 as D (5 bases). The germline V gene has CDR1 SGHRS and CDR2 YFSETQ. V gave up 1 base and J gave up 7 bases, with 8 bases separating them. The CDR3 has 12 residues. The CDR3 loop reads CASSLYGGEAFF. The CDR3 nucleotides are TGCGCCAGCAGCTTGTACGGGGGTGAAGCTTTCTTT. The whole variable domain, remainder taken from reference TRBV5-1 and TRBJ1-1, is KAGVTQTPRYLIKTRGQQVTLSCSPISGHRSVSWYQQTPGQGLQFLFEYFSETQRNKGNFPGRFSGRQFSNSRSEMNVSTLELGDSALYLCASSLYGGEAFFGQGTRLTVV.

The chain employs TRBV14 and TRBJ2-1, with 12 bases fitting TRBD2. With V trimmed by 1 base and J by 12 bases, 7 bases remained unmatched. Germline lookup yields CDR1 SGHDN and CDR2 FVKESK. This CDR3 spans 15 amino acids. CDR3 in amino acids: CASSQGGLAGYWQFF. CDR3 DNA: TGTGCCAGCAGCCAAGGTGGACTAGCGGGGTATTGGCAGTTCTTC.

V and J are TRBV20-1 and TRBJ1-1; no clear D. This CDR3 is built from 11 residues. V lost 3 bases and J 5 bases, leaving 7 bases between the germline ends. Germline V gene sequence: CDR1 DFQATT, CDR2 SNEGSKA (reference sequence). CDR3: CSASPRTEAFF. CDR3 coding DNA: TGCAGTGCTAGTCCCAGAACTGAAGCTTTCTTT.

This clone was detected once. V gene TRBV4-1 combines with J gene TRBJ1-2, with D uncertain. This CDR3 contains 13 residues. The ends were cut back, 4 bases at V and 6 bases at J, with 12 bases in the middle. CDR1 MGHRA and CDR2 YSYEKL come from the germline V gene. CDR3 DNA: TGCGCCAGCAGCCCCCCCGCCCAAGATGGCTACACCTTC. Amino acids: CASSPPAQDGYTF.

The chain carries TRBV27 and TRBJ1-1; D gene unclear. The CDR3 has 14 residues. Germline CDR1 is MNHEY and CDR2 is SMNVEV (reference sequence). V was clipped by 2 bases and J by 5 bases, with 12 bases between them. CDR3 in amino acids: CASSLTPLGTEAFF. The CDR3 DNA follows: TGTGCCAGCAGTTTAACCCCTCTCGGGACTGAAGCTTTCTTT.

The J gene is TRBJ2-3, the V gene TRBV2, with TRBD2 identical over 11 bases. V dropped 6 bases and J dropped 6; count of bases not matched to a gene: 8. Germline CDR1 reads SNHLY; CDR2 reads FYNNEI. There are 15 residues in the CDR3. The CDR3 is CASSNSGGARDTQYF. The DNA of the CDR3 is TGTGCCAGCAGCAATAGCGGGGGGGCCCGGGATACGCAGTATTTT.

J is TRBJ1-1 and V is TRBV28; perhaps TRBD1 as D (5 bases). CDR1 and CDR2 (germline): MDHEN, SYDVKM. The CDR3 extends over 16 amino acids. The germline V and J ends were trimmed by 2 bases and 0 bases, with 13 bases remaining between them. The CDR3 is CASSLMGTGMNTEAFF. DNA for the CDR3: TGTGCCAGCAGTTTAATGGGGACTGGGATGAACACTGAAGCTTTCTTT. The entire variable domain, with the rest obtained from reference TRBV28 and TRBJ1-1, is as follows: DVKVTQSSRYLVKRTGEKVFLECVQDMDHENMFWYRQDPGLGLRLIYFSYDVKMKEKGDIPEGYSVSREKKERFSLILESASTNQTSMYLCASSLMGTGMNTEAFFGQGTRLTVV.

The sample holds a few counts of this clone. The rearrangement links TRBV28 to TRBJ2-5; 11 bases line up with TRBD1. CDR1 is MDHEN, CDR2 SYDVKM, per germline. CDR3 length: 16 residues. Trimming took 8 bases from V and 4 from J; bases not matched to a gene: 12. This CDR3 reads CASGPLGQGVSETQYF. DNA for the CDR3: TGTGCCAGCGGTCCCCTGGGACAGGGGGTCTCAGAGACCCAGTACTTC.

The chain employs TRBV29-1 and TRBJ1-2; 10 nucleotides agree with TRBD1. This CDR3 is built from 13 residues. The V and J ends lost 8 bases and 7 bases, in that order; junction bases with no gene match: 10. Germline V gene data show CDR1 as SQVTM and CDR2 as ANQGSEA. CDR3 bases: TGCAGCACCCGGACAGGGGGTAGAAGTGGCTACACCTTC. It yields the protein CSTRTGGRSGYTF.

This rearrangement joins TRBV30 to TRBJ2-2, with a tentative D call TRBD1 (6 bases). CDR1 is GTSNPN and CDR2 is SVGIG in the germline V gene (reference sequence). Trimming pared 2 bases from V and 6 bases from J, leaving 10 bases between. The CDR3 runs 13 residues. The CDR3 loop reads CAWSNQGSGELFF. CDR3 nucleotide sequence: TGTGCCTGGAGTAATCAGGGGTCCGGGGAGCTGTTTTTT.

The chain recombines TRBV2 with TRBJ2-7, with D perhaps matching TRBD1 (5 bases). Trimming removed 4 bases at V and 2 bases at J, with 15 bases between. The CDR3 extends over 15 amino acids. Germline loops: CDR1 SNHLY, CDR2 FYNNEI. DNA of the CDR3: TGTGCCAGCAGTGTTTTACAGGTGGGAACCTACGAGCAGTACTTC. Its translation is CASSVLQVGTYEQYF.

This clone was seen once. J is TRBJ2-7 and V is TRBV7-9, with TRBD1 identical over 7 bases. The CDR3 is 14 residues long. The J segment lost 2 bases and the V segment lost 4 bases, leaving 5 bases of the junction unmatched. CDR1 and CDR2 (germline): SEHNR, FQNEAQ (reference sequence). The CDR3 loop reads CASSSAGTAYEQYF. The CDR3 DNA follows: TGTGCCAGCAGCTCAGCCGGGACAGCCTACGAGCAGTACTTC.

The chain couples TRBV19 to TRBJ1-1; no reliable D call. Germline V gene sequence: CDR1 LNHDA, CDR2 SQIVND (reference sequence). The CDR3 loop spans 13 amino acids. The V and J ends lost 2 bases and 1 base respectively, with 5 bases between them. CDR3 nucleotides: TGTGCCAGTAGTATACTAGCGAACACTGAAGCTTTCTTT. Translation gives CASSILANTEAFF.